Each of the 5 T cell receptor beta chains below was sequenced from the same sample in a study of T-cell reconstitution after alpha-beta-depleted transplantation in children. Preparation of the TCRbeta library involved a method that used unique molecular identifiers. One entry per CDR3 protein, called by TCRdb with MiXCR from the PCR reads. This table holds some 300,000 distinct CDR3 sequences, about 9.4% found once. This specimen was PBMCs, taken before TCRalphabeta/CD19-depleted stem cell transplant. The receptors were sampled from a boy in the first two years of life with acute myeloid leukemia, due to receive a stem cell transplant.

This clonotype was seen at least ten times. The DNA of the CDR3 is TGCGCCAGCAGCACCGGGTTTTCCTACGAGCAGTACTTC. Encoded protein: CASSTGFSYEQYF. The chain couples TRBV4-3 to TRBJ2-7; D unresolved. Germline loops: CDR1 LGHNA, CDR2 YSLEER. V lost 5 bases, J lost 1 base, and 9 bases lay in between. The CDR3 sequence is 13 residues long.

This chain uses TRBV11-2 with TRBJ2-3; 13 bases map to TRBD2. Trimming took 0 bases from V and 3 from J; bases not matched to a gene: 3. Germline V gene data show CDR1 as SGHAT and CDR2 as FQNNGV. The CDR3 has 17 residues. CDR3 residues: CASSLETSGGATDTQYF. DNA of the CDR3: TGTGCCAGCAGCTTAGAAACTAGCGGGGGGGCGACAGATACGCAGTATTTT.

The CDR3 region has the DNA TGTGCCTTCTGTTTGGATAAAGGCGGGGGGGCTTTAGGCACAGATACGCAGTATTTT. This encodes CAFCLDKGGGALGTDTQYF. The chain employs TRBV3-1 and TRBJ2-3; TRBD2 aligns across 9 bases. Germline V gives CDR1 LGHDT, CDR2 YNNKEL (reference sequence). This CDR3 has 19 residues. With 11 bases clipped from V and 1 base from J, the junction kept 22 bases outside the gene matches.

This clonotype was seen ten or more times. J is TRBJ2-7 and V is TRBV5-1; 9 positions agree with TRBD1. This CDR3 has 14 residues. J was trimmed by 0 bases and V by 5 bases; bases with no gene match: 3. Looked up from germline, CDR1 is SGHRS and CDR2 is YFSETQ. The CDR3 DNA follows: TGCGCCAGCAGGCGGGACAGGGACTCCTACGAGCAGTACTTC. This codes for CASRRDRDSYEQYF.

The table lists this clonotype with a few counts. V gene TRBV29-1 combines with J gene TRBJ1-2; TRBD1 is a possible D gene (5 bases). With 2 bases removed from V and 4 bases from J, the gap between germline ends came to 11 bases. Germline V gene lookup returns CDR1 SQVTM and CDR2 ANQGSEA. The CDR3 sequence is 13 residues long. The CDR3 DNA follows: TGCAGCGTTGAACGGGGGGGGGGCTATGGCTACACCTTC. It is translated as CSVERGGGYGYTF.